Presented here are 10 T cell receptor beta chains from one specimen sequenced in a study of beta chain features in type 1 diabetes. Since all of the isolated RNA was reverse transcribed, expressed TCRB transcripts were what got sequenced. TCRdb's table, derived via immunoSEQ multiplex PCR, lists solely in-frame clones and lacks some. The data hold about 210,000 clones, with around 9.9% observed a single time. Sample: central memory CD4+ T cells from blood. All receptors derive from a man aged 18-30 years in good health.

This clone was observed many times. CDR3 sequence: CASSEQRQDYEQYF. Here the CDR3 DNA reads TGTGCCAGCAGTGAACAGCGCCAGGATTACGAGCAGTACTTC. This rearrangement joins TRBV2 to TRBJ2-7; no firm D call. Germline loops: CDR1 SNHLY, CDR2 FYNNEI. The CDR3 is made up of 14 amino acids. Trimming left V 2 bases short and J 4 bases short, with 12 bases between.

In the case of this clone: Mismatch with germline at one junction end may stem from a read error. The chain joins TRBV7-7 to TRBJ2-2; D gene uncertain. The CDR3 totals 14 residues. CDR1 and CDR2 from the germline V gene are SSHAT and FNYEAQ (reference sequence). CDR3 protein: CASSPFPNTGELFF. The CDR3 DNA reads as TGTGCTAGCAGCCCGTTCCCGAACACCGGGGAGCTGTTTTTT.

This clone was seen more than once but under ten times. CDR3 sequence (DNA): TGTGCCAGCAGTTACTCAGGGTCCGCGGCAGATACGCAGTATTTT. Protein product: CASSYSGSAADTQYF. This rearrangement joins TRBV6-6 to TRBJ2-3, with no clear D. In germline, CDR1 is MNHNY, CDR2 SVGAGI (reference sequence). Deletions cut 0 bases from V and 4 bases from J, with 11 bases between. The CDR3 extends over 15 amino acids.

This clone was counted at least ten times. This sequence joins TRBV7-9 and TRBJ2-5, with D perhaps TRBD1 (7 bases). The ends were cut back, 5 bases at V and 9 bases at J, with 16 bases in the middle. The germline CDR1 and CDR2 sequences are SEHNR and FQNEAQ (reference sequence). This CDR3 region has 13 residues. CDR3 sequence: CASSPRETGSQYF. Here the CDR3 DNA reads TGTGCCAGCAGCCCCCGGGAGACAGGGTCCCAGTACTTC.

This chain joins TRBV5-4 and TRBJ2-5; 7 bases are a match to TRBD1. CDR1 and CDR2 from the germline V gene are SGHNT and YYREEE (reference sequence). Trimming cost V 4 bases and J 3 bases; bases outside gene matches: 6. There are 14 residues in the CDR3. The CDR3 is CASSLGQAEETQYF. The DNA of the CDR3 is TGTGCCAGCAGCCTAGGACAGGCCGAAGAGACCCAGTACTTC.

This clone was seen more than once but under ten times. This chain uses TRBV29-1 with TRBJ2-3; 9 bases are shared with TRBD1. Germline trimming cut 2 bases from V and 4 bases from J; bases unmatched to any gene: 7. Germline CDR1 and CDR2: SQVTM and ANQGSEA. CDR3 length: 15 residues. The CDR3 here is CSVEWWDRVPDTQYF. The CDR3 DNA reads as TGCAGCGTTGAATGGTGGGACAGGGTTCCAGATACGCAGTATTTT.

The rearrangement joins TRBV25-1 to TRBJ2-2; D perhaps matches TRBD1 (5 bases). Germline V CDR1 and CDR2: MGHDK, SYGVNS. Trimming stripped 6 bases from V and 8 bases from J, with 7 bases between. This CDR3 comprises 11 residues. The CDR3 bases are TGTGCCAGCAGGACAGCTGGGGAGCTGTTTTTT. It codes for CASRTAGELFF.

This clone was counted a few times. A read error may produce the germline difference seen at one junction end. The chain carries TRBV30 and TRBJ2-1; D gene unclear. This CDR3 contains 11 residues. CDR1 and CDR2 (germline): GTSNPN, SVGIG (reference sequence). In DNA form, the CDR3 reads TGTGCCTGGAGTGTACTATCGAGGTGGGTCTTC. Translated: CAWSVLSRWVF.

This clone was seen only a few times. The chain joins TRBV9 to TRBJ2-1, with 11 bases that match TRBD2. Germline V gene lookup returns CDR1 SGDLS and CDR2 YYNGEE. V was clipped by 2 bases and J by 7 bases; unmatched bases: 5. The CDR3 length is 15 residues. The CDR3 sequence is CASSVATSGTNEQFF. The CDR3 nucleotides read TGTGCCAGCAGCGTGGCGACTAGCGGGACTAATGAGCAGTTCTTC.

This clone was counted a few times. This chain connects TRBV7-3 to TRBJ2-3; D is ambiguous. With 5 bases removed from V and 2 bases from J, the gap between germline ends came to 11 bases. This CDR3 is 14 amino acids long. Looked up from germline, CDR1 is SGHTA and CDR2 is FQGTGA. Here the CDR3 reads CASSVSLITDTQYF. For the CDR3, the DNA is TGTGCCAGCAGCGTCTCACTGATCACAGATACGCAGTATTTT.